This TCR beta chain was observed in a study of CD8+ T cells in alopecia areata. The wider study: Oral tofacitinib, 5 to 10 mg twice daily, was given in an open-label trial.

Details on this clone: Its target is not known.

It was cDNA, reverse transcribed from extracted RNA, that served as the sequencing template. The protocol was immunoSEQ multiplex PCR, while the TCRdb copy is restricted to in-frame clones and leaves out a portion. The sample has approximately 140,000 clones, 86% seen once. Sample treatment: oral pan-JAK inhibitor, 5-10 mg twice daily. Overall study results and limits: Scalp sample data also include resident alphabeta T cells from normal skin.

The receptor comes from a human donor with alopecia areata. The specimen comprised CD8+ T cells sorted from blood, sampled at week 4, from a patient treated with tofacitinib.

As DNA, the CDR3 is TGTGCCAGCAGTTCCCCTCGGACTAGCGGGGAGACCCAGTACTTC. It specifies CASSSPRTSGETQYF. This chain joins TRBV6-5 and TRBJ2-5; 11 bases fit TRBD2. The CDR3 is made up of 15 amino acids. V dropped 4 bases and J dropped 5; count of bases not matched to a gene: 6. Looked up from germline, CDR1 is MNHEY and CDR2 is SVGAGI.